The entry that follows covers one T cell receptor (beta chain) sequence. Indicated time point: healthy volunteer bleed at 2 weeks. Extraction of total RNA was performed on unfractionated whole blood. This specimen comes from a study of human T cells and chemical hapten exposure. V was cut by 6 bases and J by 9 bases, with 12 bases left in between. Looked up from germline, CDR1 is MNHEY and CDR2 is SVGEGT. The CDR3 length is 12 residues. Individual cDNA molecules received unique molecular identifiers in the library. TCRdb independently ran MiXCR on the RACE reads; one entry per CDR3 protein. The table shows 130,000 or so distinct CDR3 sequences, with about 9.4% occurring only once.

The receptor's source is a male donor in good health. Some clones in this sample may be carry-over from other donors' samples. The specimen was whole blood. The chain recombines TRBV6-2 or TRBV6-3 with TRBJ1-5; D call uncertain. CDR3 in amino acids: CASSLRFGPQHF. The CDR3 DNA reads TGTGCCAGCAGCCTTCGCTTCGGGCCCCAGCATTTT.